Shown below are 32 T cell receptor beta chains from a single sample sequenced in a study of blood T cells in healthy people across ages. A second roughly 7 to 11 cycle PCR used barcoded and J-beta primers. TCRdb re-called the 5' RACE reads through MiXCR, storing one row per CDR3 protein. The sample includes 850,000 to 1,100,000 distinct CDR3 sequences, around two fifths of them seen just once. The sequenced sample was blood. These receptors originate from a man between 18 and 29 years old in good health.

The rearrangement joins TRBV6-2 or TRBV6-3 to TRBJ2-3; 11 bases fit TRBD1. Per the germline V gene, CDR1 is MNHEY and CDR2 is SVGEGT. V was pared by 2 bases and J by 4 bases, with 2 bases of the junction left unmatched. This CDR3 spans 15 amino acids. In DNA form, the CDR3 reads TGTGCCAGCAGTTACGGACAGGGGGCTCCAGATACGCAGTATTTT. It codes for CASSYGQGAPDTQYF.

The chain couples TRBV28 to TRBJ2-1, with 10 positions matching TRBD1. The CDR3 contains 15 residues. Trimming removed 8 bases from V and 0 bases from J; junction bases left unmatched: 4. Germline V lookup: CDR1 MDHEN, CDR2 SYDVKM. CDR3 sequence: CASATGGFSYNEQFF. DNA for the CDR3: TGTGCCAGCGCGACAGGGGGCTTCTCCTACAATGAGCAGTTCTTC.

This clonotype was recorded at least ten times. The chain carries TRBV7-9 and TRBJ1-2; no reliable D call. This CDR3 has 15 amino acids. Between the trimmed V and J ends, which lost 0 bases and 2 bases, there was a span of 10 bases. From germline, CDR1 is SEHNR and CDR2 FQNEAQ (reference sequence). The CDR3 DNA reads TGTGCCAGCAGCTTAGCACCAGGAGTAAACTATGGCTACACCTTC. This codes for CASSLAPGVNYGYTF. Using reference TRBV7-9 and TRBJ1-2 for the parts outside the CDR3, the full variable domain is DTGVSQNPRHKITKRGQNVTFRCDPISEHNRLYWYRQTLGQGPEFLTYFQNEAQLEKSRLLSDRFSAERPKGSFSTLEIQRTEQGDSAMYLCASSLAPGVNYGYTFGSGTRLTVV.

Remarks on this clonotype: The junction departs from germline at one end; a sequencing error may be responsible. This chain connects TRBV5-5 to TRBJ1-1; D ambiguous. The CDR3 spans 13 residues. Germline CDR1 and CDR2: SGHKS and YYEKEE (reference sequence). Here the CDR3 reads CASSAGVRSEAFF. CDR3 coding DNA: TGCGCCAGCAGCGCCGGAGTGAGGTCAGAAGCTTTCTTT. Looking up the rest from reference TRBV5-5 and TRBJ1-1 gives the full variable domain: DAGVTQSPTHLIKTRGQQVTLRCSPISGHKSVSWYQQVLGQGPQFIFQYYEKEERGRGNFPDRFSARQFPNYSSELNVNALLLGDSALYLCASSAGVRSEAFFGQGTRLTVV.

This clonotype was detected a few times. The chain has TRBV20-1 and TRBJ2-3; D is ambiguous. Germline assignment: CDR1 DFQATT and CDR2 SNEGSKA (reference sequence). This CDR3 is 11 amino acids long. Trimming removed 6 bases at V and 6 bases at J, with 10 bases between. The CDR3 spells CSAPVGDTQYF. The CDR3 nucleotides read TGCAGTGCGCCCGTTGGGGATACGCAGTATTTT.

CDR3 sequence reads: CASSVAAIWGPGANVLTF. DNA of the CDR3: TGTGCCAGCAGCGTAGCAGCAATTTGGGGCCCTGGGGCCAACGTCCTGACTTTC. The rearrangement links TRBV9 to TRBJ2-6; possible D gene TRBD1, 5 bases. This CDR3 region has 18 residues. Germline lookup yields CDR1 SGDLS and CDR2 YYNGEE. V was trimmed by 0 bases and J by 2 bases, leaving 15 bases between them.

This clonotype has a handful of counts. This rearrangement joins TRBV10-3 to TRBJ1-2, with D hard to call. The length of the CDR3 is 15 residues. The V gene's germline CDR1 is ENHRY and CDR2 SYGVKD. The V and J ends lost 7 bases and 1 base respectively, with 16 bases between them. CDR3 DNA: TGTGCCATCAATCGGGCCGACCCGTTTAACTATGGCTACACCTTC. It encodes CAINRADPFNYGYTF.

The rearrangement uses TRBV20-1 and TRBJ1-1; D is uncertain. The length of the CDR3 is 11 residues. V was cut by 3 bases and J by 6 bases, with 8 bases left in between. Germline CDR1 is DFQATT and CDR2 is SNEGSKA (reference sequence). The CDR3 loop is CSASRFAEAFF. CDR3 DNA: TGCAGTGCTAGTAGGTTTGCTGAAGCTTTCTTT.

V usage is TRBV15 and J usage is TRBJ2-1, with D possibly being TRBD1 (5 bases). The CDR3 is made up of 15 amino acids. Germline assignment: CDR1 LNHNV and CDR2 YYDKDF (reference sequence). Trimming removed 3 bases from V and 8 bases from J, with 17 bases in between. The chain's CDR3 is CATSRPFRGLDEQFF. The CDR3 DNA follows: TGTGCCACCAGCAGGCCCTTTAGGGGTTTAGATGAGCAGTTCTTC.

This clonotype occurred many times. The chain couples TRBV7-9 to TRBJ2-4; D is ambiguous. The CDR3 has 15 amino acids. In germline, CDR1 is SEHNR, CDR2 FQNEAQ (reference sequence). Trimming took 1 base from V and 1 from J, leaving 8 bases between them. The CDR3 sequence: CASSLGSGAKNIQYF. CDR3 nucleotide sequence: TGTGCCAGCAGCTTAGGGTCCGGGGCCAAAAACATTCAGTACTTC.

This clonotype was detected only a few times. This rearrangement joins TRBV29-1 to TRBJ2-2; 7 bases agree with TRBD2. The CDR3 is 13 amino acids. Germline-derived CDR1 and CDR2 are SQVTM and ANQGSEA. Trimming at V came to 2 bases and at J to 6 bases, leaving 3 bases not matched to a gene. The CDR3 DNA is TGCAGCGTTGAAAGGCTAGCGGCCGGGGAGCTGTTTTTT. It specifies CSVERLAAGELFF.

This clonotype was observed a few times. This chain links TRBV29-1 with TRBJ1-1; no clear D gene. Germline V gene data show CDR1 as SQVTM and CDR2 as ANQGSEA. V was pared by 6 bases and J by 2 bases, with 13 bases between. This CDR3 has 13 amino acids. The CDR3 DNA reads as TGCAGCGTAGATGACTGGACCAACACTGAAGCTTTCTTT. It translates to CSVDDWTNTEAFF. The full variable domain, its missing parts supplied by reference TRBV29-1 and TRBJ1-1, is SAVISQKPSRDICQRGTSLTIQCQVDSQVTMMFWYRQQPGQSLTLIATANQGSEATYESGFVIDKFPISRPNLTFSTLTVSNMSPEDSSIYLCSVDDWTNTEAFFGQGTRLTVV.

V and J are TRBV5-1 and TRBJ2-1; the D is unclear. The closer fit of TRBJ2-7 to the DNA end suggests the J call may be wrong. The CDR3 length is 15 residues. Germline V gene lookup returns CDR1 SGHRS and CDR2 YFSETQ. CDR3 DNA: TGCGCCAGCAGCTTGGTGTCAGGACCCTACAATGAGCAGTACTTC. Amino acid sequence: CASSLVSGPYNEQYF.

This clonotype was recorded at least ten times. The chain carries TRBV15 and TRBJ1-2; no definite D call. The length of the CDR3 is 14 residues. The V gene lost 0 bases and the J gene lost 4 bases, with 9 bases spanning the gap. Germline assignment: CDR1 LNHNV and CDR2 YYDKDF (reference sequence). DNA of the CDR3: TGTGCCACCAGCAGAGATCGTGGCAGCTATGGCTACACCTTC. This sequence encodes CATSRDRGSYGYTF.

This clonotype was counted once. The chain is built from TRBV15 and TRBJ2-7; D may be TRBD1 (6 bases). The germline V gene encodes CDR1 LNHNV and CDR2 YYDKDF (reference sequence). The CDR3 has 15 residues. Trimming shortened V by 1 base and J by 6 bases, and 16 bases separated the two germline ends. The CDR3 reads CATSRAKTGYIEQYF. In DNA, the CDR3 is TGTGCCACCAGCAGAGCCAAGACAGGATACATCGAGCAGTACTTC.

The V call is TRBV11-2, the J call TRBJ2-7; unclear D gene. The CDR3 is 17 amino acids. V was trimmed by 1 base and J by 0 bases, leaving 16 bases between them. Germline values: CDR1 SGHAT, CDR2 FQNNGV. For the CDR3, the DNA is TGTGCCAGCAGCTTAGGAGGTCGGGTGCTCTCCTCCTACGAGCAGTACTTC. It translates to CASSLGGRVLSSYEQYF.

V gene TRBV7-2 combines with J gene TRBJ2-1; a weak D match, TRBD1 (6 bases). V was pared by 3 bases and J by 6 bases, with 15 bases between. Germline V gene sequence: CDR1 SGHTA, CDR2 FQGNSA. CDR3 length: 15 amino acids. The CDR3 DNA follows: TGTGCCAGCAGCTTCCGGCCTCAGGGGTCCAATGAGCAGTTCTTC. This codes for CASSFRPQGSNEQFF.

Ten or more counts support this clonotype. The CDR3 nucleotides read TGTGCCAGCAGCGGGATTTCTACTAACTATGGCTACACCTTC. Translating gives CASSGISTNYGYTF. The V call is TRBV6-2 or TRBV6-3, the J call TRBJ1-2; D uncertain. In germline, CDR1 is MNHEY, CDR2 SVGEGT. This CDR3 has 14 amino acids. Trimming shortened V by 6 bases and J by 0 bases, and 11 bases separated the two germline ends.

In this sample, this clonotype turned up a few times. Written as DNA, the CDR3 is TGCAGTGCTCGGAGATCCTATAATTCACCCCTCCACTTT. Translation: CSARRSYNSPLHF. This sequence joins TRBV20-1 and TRBJ1-6; no clear D. V lost 5 bases and J 1 base, leaving 6 bases between the germline ends. The germline V gene encodes CDR1 DFQATT and CDR2 SNEGSKA (reference sequence). The CDR3 runs to 13 residues.

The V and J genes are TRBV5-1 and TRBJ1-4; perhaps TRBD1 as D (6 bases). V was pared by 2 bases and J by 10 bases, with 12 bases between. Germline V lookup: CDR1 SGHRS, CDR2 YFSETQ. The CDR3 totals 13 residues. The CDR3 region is CASSFYRDGKLFF. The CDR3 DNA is TGCGCCAGCAGCTTCTACAGGGACGGAAAACTGTTTTTT.

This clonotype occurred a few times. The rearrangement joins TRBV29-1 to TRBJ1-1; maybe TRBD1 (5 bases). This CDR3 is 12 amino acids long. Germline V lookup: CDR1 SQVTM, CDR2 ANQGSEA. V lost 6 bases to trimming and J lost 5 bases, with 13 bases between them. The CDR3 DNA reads TGCAGCGTGCGGGACTGGGGGACTGAAGCTTTCTTT. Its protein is CSVRDWGTEAFF. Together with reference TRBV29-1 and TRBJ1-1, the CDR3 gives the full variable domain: SAVISQKPSRDICQRGTSLTIQCQVDSQVTMMFWYRQQPGQSLTLIATANQGSEATYESGFVIDKFPISRPNLTFSTLTVSNMSPEDSSIYLCSVRDWGTEAFFGQGTRLTVV.

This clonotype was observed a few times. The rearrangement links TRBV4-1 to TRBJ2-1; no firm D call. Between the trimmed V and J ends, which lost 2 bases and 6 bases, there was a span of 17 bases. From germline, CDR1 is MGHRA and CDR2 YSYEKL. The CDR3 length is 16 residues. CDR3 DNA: TGCGCCAGCAGCCAAACGCAGGCCAATACAGTCAATGAGCAGTTCTTC. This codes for CASSQTQANTVNEQFF.

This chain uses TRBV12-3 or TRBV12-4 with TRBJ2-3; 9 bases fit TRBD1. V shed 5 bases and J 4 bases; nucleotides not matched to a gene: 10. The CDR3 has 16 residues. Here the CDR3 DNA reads TGTGCCAGCAGTCTCCGGACAGGGGAGGGCGCAGATACGCAGTATTTT. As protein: CASSLRTGEGADTQYF.

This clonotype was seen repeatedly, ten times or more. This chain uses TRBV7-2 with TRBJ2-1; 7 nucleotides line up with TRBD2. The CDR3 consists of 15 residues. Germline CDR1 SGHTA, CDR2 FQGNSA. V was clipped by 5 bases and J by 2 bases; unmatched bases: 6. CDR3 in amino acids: CASSAASGTYNEQFF. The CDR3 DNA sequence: TGTGCCAGCAGCGCCGCTAGCGGAACCTACAATGAGCAGTTCTTC.

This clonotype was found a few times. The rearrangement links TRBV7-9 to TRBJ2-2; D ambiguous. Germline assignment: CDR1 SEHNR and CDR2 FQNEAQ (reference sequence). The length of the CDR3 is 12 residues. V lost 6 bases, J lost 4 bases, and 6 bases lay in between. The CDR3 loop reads CASRPGTGELFF. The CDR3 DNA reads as TGTGCCAGCAGGCCGGGCACCGGGGAGCTGTTTTTT.

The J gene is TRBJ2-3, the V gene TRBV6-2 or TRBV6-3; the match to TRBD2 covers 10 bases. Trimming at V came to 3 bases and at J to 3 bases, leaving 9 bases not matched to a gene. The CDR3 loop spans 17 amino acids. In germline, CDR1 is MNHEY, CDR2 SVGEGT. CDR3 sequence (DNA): TGTGCCAGCAGTTATACCAGTGGACTAGCGGAAACAGATACGCAGTATTTT. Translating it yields CASSYTSGLAETDTQYF.

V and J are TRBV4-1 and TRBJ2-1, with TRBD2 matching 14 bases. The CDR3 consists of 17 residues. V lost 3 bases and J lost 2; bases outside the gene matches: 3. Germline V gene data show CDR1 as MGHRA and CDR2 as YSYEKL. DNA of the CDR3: TGCGCCAGCAGCCAGGTGACTAGCGGGGGGGCCTACAATGAGCAGTTCTTC. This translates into CASSQVTSGGAYNEQFF.

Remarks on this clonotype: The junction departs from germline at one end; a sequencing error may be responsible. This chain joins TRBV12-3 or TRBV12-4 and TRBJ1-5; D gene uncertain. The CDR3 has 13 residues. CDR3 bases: TGTGTCAGCAGTTTAGCGCCTGGACAGCCCCAGCATTTT. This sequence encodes CVSSLAPGQPQHF.

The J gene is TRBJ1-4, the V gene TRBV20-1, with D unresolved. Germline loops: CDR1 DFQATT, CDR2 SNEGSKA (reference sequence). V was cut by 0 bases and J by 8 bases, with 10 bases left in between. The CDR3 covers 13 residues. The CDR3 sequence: CSARDPTAEKLFF. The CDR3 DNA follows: TGCAGTGCTAGAGACCCCACCGCAGAAAAACTGTTTTTT.

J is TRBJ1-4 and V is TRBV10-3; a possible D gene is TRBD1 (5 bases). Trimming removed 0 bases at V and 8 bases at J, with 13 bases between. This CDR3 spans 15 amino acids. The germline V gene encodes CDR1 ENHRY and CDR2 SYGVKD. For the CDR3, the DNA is TGTGCCATCAGTGAGTCGGTTCAGGGAGCCGAAAAACTGTTTTTT. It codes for CAISESVQGAEKLFF.

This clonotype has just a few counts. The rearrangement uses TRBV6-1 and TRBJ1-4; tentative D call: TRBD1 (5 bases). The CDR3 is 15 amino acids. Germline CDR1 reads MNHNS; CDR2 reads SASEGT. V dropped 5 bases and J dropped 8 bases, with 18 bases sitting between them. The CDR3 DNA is TGTGCCAGCAGTCTGACGGGGACGGTCGTGGAAAAACTGTTTTTT. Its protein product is CASSLTGTVVEKLFF.

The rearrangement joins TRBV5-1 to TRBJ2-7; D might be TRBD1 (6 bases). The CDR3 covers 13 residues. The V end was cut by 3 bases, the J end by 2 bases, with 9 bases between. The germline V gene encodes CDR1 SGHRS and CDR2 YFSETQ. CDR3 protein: CASSCGQTYEQYF. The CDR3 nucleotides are TGCGCCAGCAGCTGTGGACAGACCTACGAGCAGTACTTC.